The subject of this entry is one T cell receptor (beta chain). Antigen specificity is unknown. This sample stems from a study of cytomegalovirus exposure and HLA in healthy donors. Notes on the study in general: Most CMV-associated TCR beta chains were later found to appear HLA-restricted. Other equally common chains were less clonally expanded than HLA-associated TCR beta chains, a later analysis showed.

The PCR contained 60 Vbeta and 13 Jbeta primers. Sequencing used immunoSEQ multiplex PCR; TCRdb keeps in-frame clones, though not all of them. The table records about 99,000 clones, around three quarters of them present only once. CDR1 and CDR2 from the germline V gene are MGHRA and YSYEKL. The CDR3 is 16 amino acids. Between the trimmed V and J ends, which lost 3 bases and 0 bases, there was a span of 15 bases. V is TRBV4-1 and J is TRBJ2-7; possible D gene TRBD1, 5 bases. The sample comprised PBMCs. The source of this sequence is a male donor in good health and CMV-seropositive. The CDR3 nucleotides are TGCGCCAGCAGCCACCTGAGGACACGAAACTCCTACGAGCAGTACTTC. It encodes CASSHLRTRNSYEQYF.